This passage covers 10 T cell receptor beta chains from one sample sequenced in a study of PD-L1 blockade in urothelial cancer. The time point denotes: peripheral blood 6 weeks after treatment start. The assay was immunoSEQ multiplex PCR, and TCRdb's table has in-frame clones only and misses some. The sample contains 90,000 to 130,000 clones, less than 95% of which appear only once. Sequenced material: PBMCs, taken around atezolizumab (anti-PD-L1) treatment. These TCRs come from a man aged 55 to 70 with urothelial cancer.

This chain uses TRBV6-1 with TRBJ2-5; TRBD1 aligns across 9 bases. The CDR3 has 14 amino acids. Germline V gene data show CDR1 as MNHNS and CDR2 as SASEGT. The trim removed 10 bases at V and 5 bases at J, leaving 11 bases unmatched. The CDR3 loop is CATEKGGQGETQYF. The CDR3 nucleotides are TGTGCCACCGAGAAGGGTGGACAGGGGGAGACCCAGTACTTC.

The J gene is TRBJ2-1, the V gene TRBV10-1; TRBD2 matches 13 bases. Trimming removed 2 bases from V and 5 bases from J; junction bases left unmatched: 3. From germline, CDR1 is WNHNN and CDR2 SYGVQD (reference sequence). This CDR3 has 16 residues. CDR3 amino acids: CASSEEGTSGNNEQFF. CDR3 sequence (DNA): TGCGCCAGCAGTGAGGAGGGGACTAGCGGGAACAATGAGCAGTTCTTC.

V usage is TRBV28 and J usage is TRBJ1-2; the D gene is possibly TRBD1 (5 bases). CDR1 MDHEN and CDR2 SYDVKM come from the germline V gene. V lost 3 bases to trimming and J lost 4 bases, with 15 bases between them. The CDR3 extends over 15 amino acids. The CDR3 DNA reads as TGTGCCAGCAGTTTCGGGGGAACCCCAACCTATGGCTACACCTTC. Its translation: CASSFGGTPTYGYTF.

The chain carries TRBV30 and TRBJ2-3; TRBD2 is a possible D gene (6 bases). The CDR3 sequence is 15 residues long. Germline values: CDR1 GTSNPN, CDR2 SVGIG (reference sequence). V was cut by 8 bases and J by 0 bases, with 18 bases left in between. CDR3 bases: TGTGCCCAAATAATCGGGGGAGGAAGCACAGATACGCAGTATTTT. It yields the protein CAQIIGGGSTDTQYF.

The sample holds a few counts of this clone. This chain joins TRBV4-3 and TRBJ2-7; D unresolved. Trimming pared 1 base from V and 2 bases from J, leaving 15 bases between. Germline assignment: CDR1 LGHNA and CDR2 YSLEER. The length of the CDR3 is 16 residues. CDR3 residues: CASSQGGPRETYEQYF. The CDR3 DNA sequence: TGCGCCAGCAGCCAAGGAGGTCCAAGAGAGACCTACGAGCAGTACTTC.

This clone was seen once. As DNA, the CDR3 is TGTGCCAGCAGCTCTGTAGCGGGGCCGGTCGGGGAGCTGTTTTTT. Amino acid sequence: CASSSVAGPVGELFF. The chain is built from TRBV5-4 and TRBJ2-2; 8 nucleotides agree with TRBD2. After removal of 3 bases from V and 7 bases from J, the junction contained 8 bases not matched to a gene. CDR3 size: 15 residues. Germline V gives CDR1 SGHNT, CDR2 YYREEE (reference sequence). The full variable domain, its missing parts supplied by reference TRBV5-4 and TRBJ2-2, is ETGVTQSPTHLIKTRGQQVTLRCSSQSGHNTVSWYQQALGQGPQFIFQYYREEENGRGNFPPRFSGLQFPNYSSELNVNALELDDSALYLCASSSVAGPVGELFFGEGSRLTVL.

The DNA for the CDR3 is TGTGCCAGCAGTGATCCCTCGAAGGGGAGGGAGTGGGCGCCCCAGCATTTT. Its protein is CASSDPSKGREWAPQHF. J is TRBJ1-5 and V is TRBV6-1, with D possibly being TRBD1 (5 bases). This CDR3 spans 17 amino acids. Germline V CDR1 and CDR2: MNHNS, SASEGT. V gave up 3 bases and J gave up 9 bases, with 24 bases separating them.

V usage is TRBV9 and J usage is TRBJ2-1; 10 bases match TRBD1. The J segment lost 10 bases and the V segment lost 4 bases, leaving 11 bases of the junction unmatched. Germline values: CDR1 SGDLS, CDR2 YYNGEE. This CDR3 contains 15 residues. The CDR3 spells CASSPSVDRGREQFF. The CDR3 DNA sequence: TGTGCCAGCAGCCCCTCCGTTGACAGGGGGCGGGAGCAGTTCTTC.

This clone was seen only once. The CDR3 here is CASSLAVGGGYGYTF. The CDR3 coding sequence is TGTGCCAGCAGCTTGGCGGTCGGGGGAGGCTATGGCTACACCTTC. The chain uses TRBV5-8 and TRBJ1-2, with D perhaps matching TRBD1 (5 bases). The CDR3 consists of 15 residues. Germline-derived CDR1 and CDR2 are SGHTS and YDEGEE. Trimming stripped 0 bases from V and 4 bases from J, with 13 bases between.

The gene calls are TRBV15 and TRBJ1-1; 12 bases are a match to TRBD1. V trimming: 8 bases; J trimming: 4 bases; junction bases outside the gene matches: 14. Germline V gene sequence: CDR1 LNHNV, CDR2 YYDKDF (reference sequence). The CDR3 is made up of 17 amino acids. The CDR3 region has the DNA TGTGCCACCGAACCGCTGGGACAGGGGGCGCGAGGCACTGAAGCTTTCTTT. Translating gives CATEPLGQGARGTEAFF.